The 17 T cell receptor beta chains given below trace back to one sample, sequenced in a study of T-cell reconstitution after alpha-beta-depleted transplantation in children. Unique molecular identifiers were built into the TCRbeta library. Using its own MiXCR run on the PCR reads, TCRdb lists one record per CDR3 protein. The sample includes fewer than 550,000 distinct CDR3 sequences, about an eighth of them seen just once. The sequences come from PBMCs, mostly from graft donor cells, collected 180 days after TCRalphabeta/CD19-depleted stem cell transplant. These receptor sequences come from a female patient younger than 10 who had a stem cell transplant for aplastic anemia, so the T cells may come from the graft donor.

V and J are TRBV12-3 or TRBV12-4 and TRBJ2-2; tentative D call: TRBD1 (6 bases). CDR3 length: 16 amino acids. Deletions cut 4 bases from V and 0 bases from J, with 12 bases between. The CDR3: CASSSTGKANTGELFF. The CDR3 nucleotides read TGTGCCAGCAGTTCCACAGGGAAGGCGAACACCGGGGAGCTGTTTTTT.

This clonotype was seen more than once but under ten times. The V and J genes are TRBV15 and TRBJ2-7; a possible D gene is TRBD1 (5 bases). CDR1 is LNHNV, CDR2 YYDKDF, per germline (reference sequence). With 5 bases removed from V and 0 bases from J, the gap between germline ends came to 17 bases. This CDR3 is 16 amino acids long. The CDR3, as DNA: TGTGCCACCAGCGGCTGGGGCGTTGGACCCTCCTACGAGCAGTACTTC. This codes for CATSGWGVGPSYEQYF. Looking up the rest from reference TRBV15 and TRBJ2-7 gives the full variable domain: DAMVIQNPRYQVTQFGKPVTLSCSQTLNHNVMYWYQQKSSQAPKLLFHYYDKDFNNEADTPDNFQSRRPNTSFCFLDIRSPGLGDTAMYLCATSGWGVGPSYEQYFGPGTRLTVT.

This clonotype was counted only a few times. The chain joins TRBV5-6 to TRBJ2-5; D uncertain. Germline V gives CDR1 SGHDT, CDR2 YYEEEE. CDR3 size: 16 residues. V was clipped by 1 base and J by 4 bases, with 17 bases between them. CDR3: CASSLRITRMGETQYF. For the CDR3, the DNA is TGTGCCAGCAGCTTGAGGATCACCCGGATGGGAGAGACCCAGTACTTC.

This clonotype showed up just a few times. The chain couples TRBV28 to TRBJ2-3; TRBD2 agrees at 10 bases. Germline trimming cut 10 bases from V and 5 bases from J; bases unmatched to any gene: 6. The CDR3 covers 13 residues. CDR1 and CDR2 from the germline V gene are MDHEN and SYDVKM. This CDR3 reads CATGLAAGDTQYF. The CDR3 DNA is TGTGCCACCGGACTAGCGGCGGGAGATACGCAGTATTTT.

This clonotype was found many times. This chain uses TRBV4-2 with TRBJ2-3, with TRBD2 matching 8 bases. This CDR3 has 16 residues. Germline CDR1 LGHNA, CDR2 YNFKEQ. The J segment lost 5 bases and the V segment lost 0 bases, leaving 7 bases of the junction unmatched. For the CDR3, the DNA is TGTGCCAGCAGCCAAGAACGAGATAGCGGGGTAGATACGCAGTATTTT. It is translated as CASSQERDSGVDTQYF.

This clonotype was seen only once. The chain is built from TRBV7-9 and TRBJ2-5; TRBD1 is a possible D gene (6 bases). The CDR3 has 15 amino acids. With 4 bases removed from V and 5 bases from J, the gap between germline ends came to 17 bases. Germline V gives CDR1 SEHNR, CDR2 FQNEAQ (reference sequence). Here the CDR3 DNA reads TGTGCCAGCAGCTCCGACAGGATAAAGGGGGAGACCCAGTACTTC. This translates into CASSSDRIKGETQYF.

This clonotype was seen a few times. The chain carries TRBV10-1 and TRBJ1-5; D is unclear. Germline V CDR1 and CDR2: WNHNN, SYGVQD (reference sequence). The CDR3 totals 13 residues. V was trimmed by 2 bases and J by 1 base, leaving 3 bases between them. Here the CDR3 reads CASSERSNQPQHF. CDR3 nucleotide sequence: TGCGCCAGCAGTGAGCGAAGCAATCAGCCCCAGCATTTT.

At least ten counts were recorded for this clonotype. The chain links TRBV20-1 to TRBJ2-7; D may correspond to TRBD1 or TRBD2 (5 bases each). V lost 6 bases to trimming and J lost 0 bases, with 15 bases between them. This CDR3 spans 14 amino acids. Germline assignment: CDR1 DFQATT and CDR2 SNEGSKA (reference sequence). The CDR3, as DNA: TGCAGTGCGAGCCGGGACGGTAACTCCTACGAGCAGTACGTC. Translating gives CSASRDGNSYEQYV.

The rearrangement joins TRBV6-5 to TRBJ2-1; 10 bases agree with TRBD1. V shed 4 bases and J 2 bases; nucleotides not matched to a gene: 2. The CDR3 spans 15 residues. CDR1 and CDR2 (germline): MNHEY, SVGAGI. The CDR3 protein is CASSSTGGTYNEQFF. CDR3 DNA sequence: TGTGCCAGCAGTTCGACAGGGGGCACCTACAATGAGCAGTTCTTC.

This clonotype has just a few counts. V usage is TRBV7-2 and J usage is TRBJ2-3; tentatively, D is TRBD1 (5 bases). The CDR3 is 14 residues long. Germline-derived CDR1 and CDR2 are SGHTA and FQGNSA. V was trimmed by 2 bases and J by 3 bases, leaving 9 bases between them. The CDR3 nucleotides are TGTGCCAGCAGCTTACCAGGGAAGACAGATACGCAGTATTTT. This codes for CASSLPGKTDTQYF.

The chain combines TRBV12-3 or TRBV12-4 with TRBJ2-5, with 9 bases that match TRBD1. This CDR3 contains 15 residues. V lost 6 bases and J lost 5; bases outside the gene matches: 10. CDR3 region: CASSRGTGFSETQYF. In DNA form, the CDR3 reads TGTGCCAGCAGCCGTGGGACAGGGTTTAGCGAGACCCAGTACTTC.

The chain recombines TRBV19 with TRBJ1-1, with D unresolved. The germline V gene has CDR1 LNHDA and CDR2 SQIVND (reference sequence). This CDR3 contains 13 residues. Trimming cost V 9 bases and J 1 base, with 12 bases left between them. CDR3 residues: CASLQYPNTEAFF. The CDR3 coding sequence is TGTGCCAGCTTACAGTACCCGAACACTGAAGCTTTCTTT.

The J gene is TRBJ1-2, the V gene TRBV12-3 or TRBV12-4; D gene unclear. The CDR3 is 10 residues long. V was cut by 2 bases and J by 7 bases, with 2 bases left in between. DNA of the CDR3: TGTGCCAGCAGTTTACGTGGCTACACCTTC. This sequence encodes CASSLRGYTF.

This clonotype has more than one count but fewer than ten. The chain carries TRBV28 and TRBJ2-2; weak D call: TRBD2 (5 bases). The V and J ends lost 2 bases and 5 bases respectively, with 12 bases between them. The length of the CDR3 is 15 residues. Per germline, CDR1 MDHEN and CDR2 SYDVKM. The chain's CDR3 is CASSLLVGVTGELFF. The CDR3 region has the DNA TGTGCCAGCAGTTTACTTGTGGGAGTTACCGGGGAGCTGTTTTTT.

This clonotype was observed many times. The rearrangement links TRBV19 to TRBJ1-1; possible D gene TRBD1, 5 bases. Looked up from germline, CDR1 is LNHDA and CDR2 is SQIVND (reference sequence). The CDR3 is 15 amino acids. V shed 5 bases and J shed 12 bases, with 25 bases lying between them. As DNA, the CDR3 is TGTGCCAGTAGTGACACCCGTGGAGGGGCGTCGAAGTCTTTCTTT. Amino acid sequence: CASSDTRGGASKSFF. Combining the CDR3 with reference TRBV19 and TRBJ1-1 gives the whole variable domain DGGITQSPKYLFRKEGQNVTLSCEQNLNHDAMYWYRQDPGQGLRLIYYSQIVNDFQKGDIAEGYSVSREKKESFPLTVTSAQKNPTAFYLCASSDTRGGASKSFFGQGTRLTVV.

This clonotype was recorded a few times. The chain uses TRBV29-1 and TRBJ2-3, with D possibly TRBD2 on 5 matching bases. Germline V gene sequence: CDR1 SQVTM, CDR2 ANQGSEA. The CDR3 is 14 amino acids. Between the trimmed V and J ends, which lost 7 bases and 2 bases, there was a span of 16 bases. CDR3 loop: CSADGLQNTDTQYF. The CDR3 DNA is TGCAGCGCCGATGGACTCCAAAACACAGATACGCAGTATTTT.

This chain uses TRBV7-6 with TRBJ2-7; D is perhaps TRBD1 (6 bases). The germline V gene encodes CDR1 SGHVS and CDR2 FNYEAQ. V was pared by 6 bases and J by 8 bases, with 14 bases between. The CDR3 is 12 residues long. The chain's CDR3 is CASSRAQGKQYF. The CDR3 DNA sequence: TGTGCCAGCAGTCGAGCACAGGGTAAGCAGTACTTC.